The present entry profiles one T cell receptor beta chain with its context. This CDR3 has 14 residues. Germline loops: CDR1 LNHDA, CDR2 SQIVND (reference sequence). V dropped 3 bases and J dropped 0 bases, with 9 bases sitting between them. Authors' processing steps: Amplification with reference gene primers provided the estimates of nucleated cell counts. The repertoire was sequenced with immunoSEQ multiplex PCR; TCRdb's copy has only in-frame clones and lacks some. From that table come the V and J calls and clone size; the DNA was used to work out D and trimming. The table includes about 55,000 clones, approximately 91% detected once. The sample is drawn from a study of blood T cell repertoires in COVID-19. Study at large: The study drew acute and convalescent COVID-19 samples from the United States, Italy and Spain. PBMCs, B-cell-depleted T cells, or T cells provided the cDNA or gDNA that made up the material.

The TCR sequence derives from a man between 45 and 60 years old with active COVID-19. V gene TRBV19 combines with J gene TRBJ2-7, with D unclear. Sequencing input: peripheral blood. The CDR3 nucleotides are TGTGCCAGTAGTATCGTCAGTAACTCCTACGAGCAGTACTTC. Translated, it gives CASSIVSNSYEQYF.